These T cell receptor beta chains were read from a single sample in a study of brain T cells in children with intractable seizures. The repertoire was sequenced with immunoSEQ multiplex PCR; TCRdb's copy has only in-frame clones and lacks some. The sample yields about 350,000 clones, about 93% seen once. Sequenced material: peripheral blood, taken approximately 5 months after surgery. Receptors originate from a boy under two years old with tuberous sclerosis and intractable seizures. CDR3s leave out the opening cysteine and the closing phenylalanine or tryptophan.

TRBJ2-7,13,TRBV9,ASSVEGTGSNEQY
TRBJ2-1,14,TRBV9,ASSVRGLAEYNEQF
TRBJ2-2,13,TRBV6-6,ASTTGRADTGELF
TRBJ2-5,14,TRBV5-4,ASSLAGTGTQETQY
TRBJ1-1,11,TRBV9,ASSVGSNTEAF
TRBJ2-7,11,TRBV5-8,ASRLSGRNEQY
TRBJ2-1,10,TRBV12-3/TRBV12-4,ASSPGVNEQF
TRBJ2-7,17,TRBV7-9,ASSLAVKTSGRGIGEQY
TRBJ1-6,12,TRBV27,ASTLGGINSPLH
TRBJ2-1,13,TRBV7-6,ASSFLAGAGNEQF
TRBJ1-1,13,TRBV10-3,AISESKTGGTEAF
TRBJ2-1,12,TRBV29-1,SANPPPLYNEQF
TRBJ2-5,14,TRBV11-3,ASSLGASYSEETQY
TRBJ2-7,12,TRBV29-1,SVDNGGESYEQY
TRBJ2-7,13,TRBV5-1,ASSLVGLSSYEQY
TRBJ1-1,10,TRBV5-1,ASSRDNDEAF
TRBJ2-1,11,TRBV12-3/TRBV12-4,ASSQGRYNEQF
TRBJ1-1,14,TRBV11-1,ASSSRWGWMNTEAF
TRBJ1-5,13,TRBV30,AWSRGLAGSQPQH
TRBJ2-3,13,TRBV7-2,ASSSGLAGDHTQY
TRBJ2-7,14,TRBV2,ASRNDRGLLSSEQY
TRBJ2-3,17,TRBV5-1,ASSLAGFPGLAVTDTQY
TRBJ2-5,13,TRBV3-1/TRBV3-2,ASSHPGTGIETQY
TRBJ2-1,12,TRBV3-1/TRBV3-2,ASSPYSDTNEQF
TRBJ2-7,13,TRBV7-6,ASSLVGGVTYEQY
TRBJ2-1,10,TRBV11-1,ASSLWGDEQF
TRBJ2-1,9,TRBV2,ASSGIAEQF
TRBJ2-7,11,TRBV6-5,ASSYSGQSEQY
TRBJ2-7,14,TRBV5-1,ASSLQGQGSPYEQY
TRBJ2-7,12,TRBV7-8,ASSFRTGAYEQY
TRBJ2-2,18,TRBV7-3,ASSLPSTNKRGARIGELF
TRBJ1-5,10,TRBV12-3/TRBV12-4,ASSLLDQPQH
TRBJ2-4,12,TRBV7-9,ASSLPPPKNIQY
TRBJ2-2,14,TRBV5-6,ASSTRDRGHIGELF
TRBJ2-7,15,TRBV27,ASSLRWSGPSSYEQY
TRBJ2-3,13,TRBV24-1,ATSDRALRGDTQY
TRBJ1-5,13,TRBV7-8,ASSLAGGGNQPQH
TRBJ2-1,13,TRBV28,ASSYTGGTYNEQF
TRBJ2-1,13,TRBV5-1,ASSFRTLVYNEQF
TRBJ2-3,12,TRBV7-2,ASSLLAGADTQY
TRBJ1-1,11,TRBV9,ASSGTGLNEAF
TRBJ2-7,12,TRBV6-2/TRBV6-3,ASSDRQLSYEQY
TRBJ1-4,11,TRBV28,ASSGQINEKLF
TRBJ1-1,13,TRBV6-5,ATKLRGTGATEAF